The clone carrying this TCR beta chain showed up many times. This may be a read error: a much more frequent sequence differs by one nucleotide. Exclusion followed for patients with uncontrolled infection, other autoimmune disease, pregnancy or lactation. J was trimmed by 3 bases and V by 5 bases; bases with no gene match: 0. The germline CDR1 and CDR2 sequences are DFQATT and SNEGSKA (reference sequence). This CDR3 contains 12 residues. Regions amplified from RNA transcripts were the TCR beta CDR3 regions. The HTBI primer set served for first-round RT-PCR of the TCR CDR3. TCRdb called the multiplex PCR reads again in MiXCR, with one record for every CDR3 protein. The data hold 250,000 to 300,000 distinct CDR3 sequences, with roughly 14% observed a single time. This sample is drawn from a study of T cells in Graves' hyperthyroidism and ophthalmopathy.

The source of this sequence is a woman aged 40 to 50 with Graves' hyperthyroidism that later progressed to Graves' ophthalmopathy. This chain links TRBV20-1 with TRBJ1-1; 10 bases are a match to TRBD1. The specimen was blood. For the CDR3, the DNA is TGCAGTGCTGGACAGGGGGACACTGAAGCTTTCTTT. It codes for CSAGQGDTEAFF.